Described below is a single T cell receptor (beta chain) sequence and its context. The sample carries other DNA sequences with the same CDR3. The data derive from a study of shared clonotypes between healthy human individuals. Sequenced by immunoSEQ multiplex PCR; TCRdb stores in-frame clones only, minus some. The sample shows a few million clones, about nine tenths of them seen only once. The sequence came from a man younger than 30 in good health. Some clones in this sample may be carry-over from other donors' samples. Sequencing used naive CD4+ T cells from PBMCs. The sample's subset: CD45RA+ positively selected.

The CDR3 DNA reads as TGCAGCGTTGACCTTTATGGCTACACCTTC. Its translation is CSVDLYGYTF. The gene calls are TRBV29-1 and TRBJ1-2; D remains unclear. V was cut by 3 bases and J by 5 bases, with 4 bases left in between. CDR1 and CDR2 (germline): SQVTM, ANQGSEA. CDR3 length: 10 residues. Full variable domain (missing parts from reference TRBV29-1 and TRBJ1-2): SAVISQKPSRDICQRGTSLTIQCQVDSQVTMMFWYRQQPGQSLTLIATANQGSEATYESGFVIDKFPISRPNLTFSTLTVSNMSPEDSSIYLCSVDLYGYTFGSGTRLTVV.